This TCR beta chain was profiled in a study of blood T cell repertoires in COVID-19. On the study more broadly: The United States, Italy and Spain provided the acute and convalescent COVID-19 samples.

Patients of the Seattle cohort, enrolled during active infection, were followed longitudinally. The sample holds one count of this clone. Original processing methods: For nucleated cells, counts were estimated from reference gene primer amplification. Here immunoSEQ multiplex PCR was the method, and the copy in TCRdb shows in-frame clones only, minus some. That table furnishes V, J and clone size, whereas the DNA furnished D and trimming. The sample yields roughly 160,000 clones, about 88% seen once. CDR3 length equals 12 residues. J gave up 10 bases and V 2 bases, and 1 base lay outside the gene matches. The germline V gene has CDR1 MRHNA and CDR2 SNTAGT.

The chain joins TRBV6-4 to TRBJ1-1, with TRBD1 matching over 10 bases. The source of this sequence is an elderly woman with COVID-19, enrolled during active disease. The sample taken for sequencing was peripheral blood. The CDR3 is CASSDGTGAAFF. DNA of the CDR3: TGTGCCAGCAGTGACGGGACAGGGGCAGCTTTCTTT.